This T cell receptor beta chain was observed in a study of somatic mutations in cytotoxic T cells in rheumatoid arthritis. Study-wide results and limits: Nothing was done to adjust for multiple comparisons when TRBV07 showed up slightly less in rheumatoid arthritis patients. More than 20% of CD8+ cells belonged to the largest clone in about an eighth of the 65 patients.

CDR3 length equals 14 residues. Trimming cost V 4 bases and J 2 bases, with 11 bases left between them. Germline V gene data show CDR1 as SNHLY and CDR2 as FYNNEI. The table came from immunoSEQ multiplex PCR; TCRdb's copy has only in-frame clones and leaves some out. The repertoire has some 35,000 clones, approximately 84% of them found once; the top ten carry roughly 3.4%. As to this clone: Antigen unknown.

This chain uses TRBV2 with TRBJ1-2, with no clear D. The clonotype originates from a middle-aged man in good health. What was sequenced was CD8+ T cells sorted from blood. The CDR3 loop is CASSGLNPNYGYTF. The CDR3 nucleotides read TGTGCCAGCAGTGGCCTTAACCCGAACTATGGCTACACCTTC.